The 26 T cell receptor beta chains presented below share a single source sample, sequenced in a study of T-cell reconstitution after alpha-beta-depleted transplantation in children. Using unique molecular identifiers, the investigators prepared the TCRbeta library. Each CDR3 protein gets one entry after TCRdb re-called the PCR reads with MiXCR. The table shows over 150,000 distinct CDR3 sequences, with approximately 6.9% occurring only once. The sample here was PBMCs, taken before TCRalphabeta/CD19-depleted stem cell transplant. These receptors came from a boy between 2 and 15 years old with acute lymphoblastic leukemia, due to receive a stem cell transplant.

CDR3 coding DNA: TGCAGTGCAATGGACAGGGGCATGGACGAGCAGTACTTC. Residues: CSAMDRGMDEQYF. The rearrangement joins TRBV20-1 to TRBJ2-7, with 9 bases identical to TRBD1. Germline V gives CDR1 DFQATT, CDR2 SNEGSKA (reference sequence). V was pared by 6 bases and J by 5 bases, with 8 bases of the junction left unmatched. The CDR3 runs to 13 residues.

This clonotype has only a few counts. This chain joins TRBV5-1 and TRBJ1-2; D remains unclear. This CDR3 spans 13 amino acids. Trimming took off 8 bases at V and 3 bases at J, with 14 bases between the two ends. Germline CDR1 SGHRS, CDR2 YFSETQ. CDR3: CASATPPHYGYTF. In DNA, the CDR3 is TGCGCCAGTGCGACGCCCCCCCACTATGGCTACACCTTC.

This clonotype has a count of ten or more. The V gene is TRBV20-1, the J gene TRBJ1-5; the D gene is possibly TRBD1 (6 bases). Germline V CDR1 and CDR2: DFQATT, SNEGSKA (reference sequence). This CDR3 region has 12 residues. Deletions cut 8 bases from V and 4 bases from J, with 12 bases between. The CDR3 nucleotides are TGCAGTTGCTTAAGGGGGAATCAGCCCCAGCATTTT. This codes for CSCLRGNQPQHF.

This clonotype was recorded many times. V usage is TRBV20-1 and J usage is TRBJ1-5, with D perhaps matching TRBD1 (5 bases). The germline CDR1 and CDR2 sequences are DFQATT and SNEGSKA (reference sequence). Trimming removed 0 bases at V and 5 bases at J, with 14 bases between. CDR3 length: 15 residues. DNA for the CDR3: TGCAGTGCTAGAGATTGGATGAGGGGCGATCAGCCCCAGCATTTT. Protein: CSARDWMRGDQPQHF.

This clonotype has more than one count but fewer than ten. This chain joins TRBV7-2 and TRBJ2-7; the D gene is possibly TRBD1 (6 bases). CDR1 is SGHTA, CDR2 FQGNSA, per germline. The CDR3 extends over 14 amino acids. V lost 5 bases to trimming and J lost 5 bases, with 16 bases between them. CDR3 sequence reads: CASSAPGQNHEQYF. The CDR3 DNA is TGTGCCAGCAGCGCCCCGGGACAAAATCACGAGCAGTACTTC.

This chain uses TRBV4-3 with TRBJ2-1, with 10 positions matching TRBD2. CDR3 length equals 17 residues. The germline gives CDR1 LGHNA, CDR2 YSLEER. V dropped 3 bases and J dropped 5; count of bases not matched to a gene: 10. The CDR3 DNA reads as TGCGCCAGCAGCCACCGAATAGCGGGAGGTTCTGACAATGAGCAGTTCTTC. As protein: CASSHRIAGGSDNEQFF.

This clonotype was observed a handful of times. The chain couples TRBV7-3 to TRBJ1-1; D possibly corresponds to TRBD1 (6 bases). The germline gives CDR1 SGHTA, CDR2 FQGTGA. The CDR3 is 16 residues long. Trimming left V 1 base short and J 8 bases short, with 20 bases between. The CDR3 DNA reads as TGTGCCAGCAGCTTAAATAGCGGGGCCGGGAGGGGGGAAGCTTTCTTT. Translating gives CASSLNSGAGRGEAFF. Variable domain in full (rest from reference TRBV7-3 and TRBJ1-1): GAGVSQTPSNKVTEKGKYVELRCDPISGHTALYWYRQSLGQGPEFLIYFQGTGAADDSGLPNDRFFAVRPEGSVSTLKIQRTERGDSAVYLCASSLNSGAGRGEAFFGQGTRLTVV.

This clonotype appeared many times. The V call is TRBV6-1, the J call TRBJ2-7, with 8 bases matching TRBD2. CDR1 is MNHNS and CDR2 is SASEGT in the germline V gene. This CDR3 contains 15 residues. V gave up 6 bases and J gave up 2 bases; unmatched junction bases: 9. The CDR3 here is CASRDPGGGTYEQYF. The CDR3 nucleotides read TGTGCCAGCAGGGATCCGGGAGGGGGGACCTACGAGCAGTACTTC.

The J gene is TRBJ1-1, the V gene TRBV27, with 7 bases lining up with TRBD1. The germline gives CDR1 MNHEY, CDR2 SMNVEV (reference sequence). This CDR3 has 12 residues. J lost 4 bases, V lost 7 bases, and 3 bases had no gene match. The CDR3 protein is CASKAGGTEAFF. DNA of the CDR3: TGTGCCAGCAAGGCAGGGGGCACTGAAGCTTTCTTT.

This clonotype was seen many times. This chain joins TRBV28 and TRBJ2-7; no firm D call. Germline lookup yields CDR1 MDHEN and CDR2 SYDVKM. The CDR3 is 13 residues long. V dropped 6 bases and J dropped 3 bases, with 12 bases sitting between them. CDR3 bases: TGTGCCAGCAGCGGTACTCCCCACTACGAGCAGTACTTC. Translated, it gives CASSGTPHYEQYF.

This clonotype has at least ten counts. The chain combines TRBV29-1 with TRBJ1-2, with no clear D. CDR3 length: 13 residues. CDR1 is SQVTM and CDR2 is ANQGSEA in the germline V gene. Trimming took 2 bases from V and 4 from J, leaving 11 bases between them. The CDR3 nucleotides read TGCAGCGTTGAAATGGTTCGGGGCTATGGCTACACCTTC. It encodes CSVEMVRGYGYTF.

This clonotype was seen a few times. As DNA, the CDR3 is TGTGCCAGCAGTGAGAGCGGGACGGGAGATACGCAGTATTTT. Amino acid sequence: CASSESGTGDTQYF. This chain uses TRBV25-1 with TRBJ2-3; TRBD2 matches 7 bases. V was pared by 3 bases and J by 5 bases, with 5 bases of the junction left unmatched. The germline gives CDR1 MGHDK, CDR2 SYGVNS. The CDR3 loop spans 14 amino acids. The complete variable domain, with remaining parts taken from reference TRBV25-1 and TRBJ2-3, reads EADIYQTPRYLVIGTGKKITLECSQTMGHDKMYWYQQDPGMELHLIHYSYGVNSTEKGDLSSESTVSRIRTEHFPLTLESARPSHTSQYLCASSESGTGDTQYFGPGTRLTVL.

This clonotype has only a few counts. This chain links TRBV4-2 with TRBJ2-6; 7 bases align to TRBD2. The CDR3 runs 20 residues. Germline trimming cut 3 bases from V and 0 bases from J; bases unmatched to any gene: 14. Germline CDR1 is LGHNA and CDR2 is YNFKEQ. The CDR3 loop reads CASSHGLGGRFNSGANVLTF. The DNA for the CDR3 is TGTGCCAGCAGCCACGGCCTGGGGGGGAGATTCAACTCTGGGGCCAACGTCCTGACTTTC.

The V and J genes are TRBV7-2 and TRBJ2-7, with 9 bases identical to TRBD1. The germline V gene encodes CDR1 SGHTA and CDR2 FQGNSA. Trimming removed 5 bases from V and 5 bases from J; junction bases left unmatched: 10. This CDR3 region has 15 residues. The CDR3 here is CASSRLGTGSHEQYF. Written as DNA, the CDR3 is TGTGCCAGCAGCCGACTCGGGACAGGGTCCCACGAGCAGTACTTC.

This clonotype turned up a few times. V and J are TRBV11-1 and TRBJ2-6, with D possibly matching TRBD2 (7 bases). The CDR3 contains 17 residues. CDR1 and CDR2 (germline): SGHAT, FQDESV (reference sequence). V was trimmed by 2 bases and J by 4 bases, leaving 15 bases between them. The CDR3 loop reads CASSLTVGGAGANVLTF. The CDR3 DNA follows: TGTGCCAGCAGCTTAACCGTTGGGGGGGCCGGGGCCAACGTCCTGACTTTC. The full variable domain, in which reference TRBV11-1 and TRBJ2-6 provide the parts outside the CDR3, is EAEVAQSPRYKITEKSQAVAFWCDPISGHATLYWYRQILGQGPELLVQFQDESVVDDSQLPKDRFSAERLKGVDSTLKIQPAELGDSAMYLCASSLTVGGAGANVLTFGAGSRLTVL.

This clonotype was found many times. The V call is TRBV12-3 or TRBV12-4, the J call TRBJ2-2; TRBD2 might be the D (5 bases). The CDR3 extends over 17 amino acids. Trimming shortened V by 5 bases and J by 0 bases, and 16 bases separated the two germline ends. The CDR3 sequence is CASSPFGLGTNTGELFF. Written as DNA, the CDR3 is TGTGCCAGCAGTCCTTTCGGGCTCGGGACGAACACCGGGGAGCTGTTTTTT.

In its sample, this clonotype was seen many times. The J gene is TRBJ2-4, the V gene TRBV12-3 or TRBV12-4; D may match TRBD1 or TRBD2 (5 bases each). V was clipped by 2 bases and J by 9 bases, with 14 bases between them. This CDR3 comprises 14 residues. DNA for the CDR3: TGTGCCAGCAGTTTACGGGGCTCCGAGGGCATTCAGTACTTC. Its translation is CASSLRGSEGIQYF.

CDR3 nucleotides: TGTGCCAGCAGCTTGAGGCGAGGGGTAGACTACGAGCAGTACTTC. This gives the protein CASSLRRGVDYEQYF. The chain uses TRBV5-8 and TRBJ2-7; tentatively, D is TRBD1 or TRBD2 (5 bases each). This CDR3 spans 15 amino acids. CDR1 is SGHTS, CDR2 YDEGEE, per germline. V was pared by 1 base and J by 3 bases, with 14 bases between.

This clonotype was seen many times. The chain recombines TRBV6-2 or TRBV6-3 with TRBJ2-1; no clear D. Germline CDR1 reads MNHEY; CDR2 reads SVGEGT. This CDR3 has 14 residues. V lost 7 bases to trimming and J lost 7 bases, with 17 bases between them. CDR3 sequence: CASKDPNGGNEQFF. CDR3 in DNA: TGTGCCAGCAAGGACCCTAATGGTGGGAATGAGCAGTTCTTC.

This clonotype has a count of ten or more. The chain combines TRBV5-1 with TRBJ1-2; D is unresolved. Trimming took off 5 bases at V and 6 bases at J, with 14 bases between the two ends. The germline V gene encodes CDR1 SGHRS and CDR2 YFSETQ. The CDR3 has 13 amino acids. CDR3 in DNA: TGCGCCAGCAGGCCAGTGGTGGCCGATGGCTACACCTTC. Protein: CASRPVVADGYTF.

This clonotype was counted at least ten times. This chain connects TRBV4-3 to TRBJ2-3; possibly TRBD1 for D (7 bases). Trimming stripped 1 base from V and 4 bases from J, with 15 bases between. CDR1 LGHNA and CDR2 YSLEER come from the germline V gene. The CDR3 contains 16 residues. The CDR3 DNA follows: TGCGCCAGCAGCCAAGGGGAAGGAGGGGGCGCAGATACGCAGTATTTT. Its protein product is CASSQGEGGGADTQYF.

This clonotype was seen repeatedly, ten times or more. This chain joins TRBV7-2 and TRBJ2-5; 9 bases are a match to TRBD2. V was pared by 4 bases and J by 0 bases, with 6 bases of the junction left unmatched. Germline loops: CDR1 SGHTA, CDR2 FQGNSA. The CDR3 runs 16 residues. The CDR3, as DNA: TGTGCCAGCAGCTCGTTGGCGGGAGGGTACCAAGAGACCCAGTACTTC. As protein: CASSSLAGGYQETQYF. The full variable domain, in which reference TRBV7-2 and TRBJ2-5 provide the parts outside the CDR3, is GAGVSQSPSNKVTEKGKDVELRCDPISGHTALYWYRQSLGQGLEFLIYFQGNSAPDKSGLPSDRFSAERTGGSVSTLTIQRTQQEDSAVYLCASSSLAGGYQETQYFGPGTRLLVL.

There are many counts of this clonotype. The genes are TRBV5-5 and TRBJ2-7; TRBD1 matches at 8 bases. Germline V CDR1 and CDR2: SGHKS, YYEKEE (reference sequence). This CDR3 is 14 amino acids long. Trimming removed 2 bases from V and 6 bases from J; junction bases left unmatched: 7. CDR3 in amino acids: CASSLRAGGVEQYF. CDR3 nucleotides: TGTGCCAGCAGCTTACGCGCAGGGGGCGTCGAGCAGTACTTC.

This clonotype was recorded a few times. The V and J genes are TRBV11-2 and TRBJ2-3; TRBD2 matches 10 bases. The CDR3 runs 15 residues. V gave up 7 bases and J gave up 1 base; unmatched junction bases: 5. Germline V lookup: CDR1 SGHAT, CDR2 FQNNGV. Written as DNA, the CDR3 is TGTGCCAGCACCCCAGGACTAGCGGGCACAGATACGCAGTATTTT. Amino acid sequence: CASTPGLAGTDTQYF.

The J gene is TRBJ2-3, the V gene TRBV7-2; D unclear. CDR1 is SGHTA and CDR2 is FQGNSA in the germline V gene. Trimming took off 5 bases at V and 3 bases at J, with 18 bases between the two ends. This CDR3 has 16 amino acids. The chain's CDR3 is CASSPRGLSGTDTQYF. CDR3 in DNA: TGTGCCAGCAGCCCCAGAGGCCTATCCGGGACAGATACGCAGTATTTT.

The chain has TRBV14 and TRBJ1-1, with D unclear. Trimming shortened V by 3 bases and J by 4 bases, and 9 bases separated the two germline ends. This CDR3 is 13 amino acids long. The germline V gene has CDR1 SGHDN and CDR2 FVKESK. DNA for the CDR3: TGTGCCAGCAGCCATGGGGTACGCACTGAAGCTTTCTTT. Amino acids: CASSHGVRTEAFF. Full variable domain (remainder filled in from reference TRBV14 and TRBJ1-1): EAGVTQFPSHSVIEKGQTVTLRCDPISGHDNLYWYRRVMGKEIKFLLHFVKESKQDESGMPNNRFLAERTGGTYSTLKVQPAELEDSGVYFCASSHGVRTEAFFGQGTRLTVV.